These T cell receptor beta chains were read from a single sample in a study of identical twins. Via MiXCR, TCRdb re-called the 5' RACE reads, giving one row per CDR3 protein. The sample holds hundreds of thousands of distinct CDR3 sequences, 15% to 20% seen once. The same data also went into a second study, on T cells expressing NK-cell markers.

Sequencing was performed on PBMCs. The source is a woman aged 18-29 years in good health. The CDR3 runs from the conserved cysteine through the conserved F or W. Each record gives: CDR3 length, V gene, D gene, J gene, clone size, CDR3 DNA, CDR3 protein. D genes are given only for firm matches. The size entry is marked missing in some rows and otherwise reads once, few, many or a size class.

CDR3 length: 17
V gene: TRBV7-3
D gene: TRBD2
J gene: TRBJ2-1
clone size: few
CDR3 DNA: TGTGCCAGCAGCTTAAGATGGGGAGGGAATGAATACAATGAGCAGTTCTTC
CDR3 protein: CASSLRWGGNEYNEQFF

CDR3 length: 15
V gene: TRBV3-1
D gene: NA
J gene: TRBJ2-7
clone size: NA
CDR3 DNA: TGTGCCAGCAGCCAAGATACTCACAGGGCCTACGAGCAGTACTTC
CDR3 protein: CASSQDTHRAYEQYF

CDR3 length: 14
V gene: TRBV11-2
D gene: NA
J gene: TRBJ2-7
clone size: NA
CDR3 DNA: TGTGCCAGCAGCCCTGAGTCCGGGTCGAAAGAGCAGTACTTC
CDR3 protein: CASSPESGSKEQYF

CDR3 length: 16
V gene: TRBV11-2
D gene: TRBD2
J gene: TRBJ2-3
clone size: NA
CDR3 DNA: TGTGCCAGCACCGCAACACTAGCGGGGGACACAGATACGCAGTATTTT
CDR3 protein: CASTATLAGDTDTQYF

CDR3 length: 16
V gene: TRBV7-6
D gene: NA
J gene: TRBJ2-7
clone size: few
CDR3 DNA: TGTGCCAGCAGCCCGAGCGAGGCAGGGGGGCCCTACGAGCAGTACTTC
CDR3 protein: CASSPSEAGGPYEQYF

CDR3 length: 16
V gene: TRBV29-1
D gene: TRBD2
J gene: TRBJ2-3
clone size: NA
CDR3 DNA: TGCAGCGTTGAAGATTCGGCGGGACTAGGAGGAGATACGCAGTATTTT
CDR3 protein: CSVEDSAGLGGDTQYF

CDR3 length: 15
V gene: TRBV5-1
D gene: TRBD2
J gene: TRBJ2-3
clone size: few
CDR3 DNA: TGCGCCAGCAGCCCCCATAGCGGGAGATCCGATACGCAGTATTTT
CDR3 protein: CASSPHSGRSDTQYF

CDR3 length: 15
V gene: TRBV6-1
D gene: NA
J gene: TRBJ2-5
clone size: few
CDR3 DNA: TGTGCCAGTACCACTGGGAGGGGGCGGGAAGAGACCCAGTACTTC
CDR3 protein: CASTTGRGREETQYF

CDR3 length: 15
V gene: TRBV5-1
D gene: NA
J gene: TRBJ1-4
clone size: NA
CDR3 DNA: TGCGCCAGCAGAGACGTGAATGGCGGTTTTGAAAAACTGTTTTTT
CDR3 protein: CASRDVNGGFEKLFF

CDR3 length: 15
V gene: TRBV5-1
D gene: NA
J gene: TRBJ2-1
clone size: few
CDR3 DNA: TGCGCCAGCAGCTTGATTAGTGAAGGCTACAATGAGCAGTTCTTC
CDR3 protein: CASSLISEGYNEQFF

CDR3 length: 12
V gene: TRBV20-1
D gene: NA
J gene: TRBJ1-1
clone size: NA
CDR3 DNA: TGCAGTGGGGTGGAAGGGTTTGCTGAAGCTTTCTTT
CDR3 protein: CSGVEGFAEAFF

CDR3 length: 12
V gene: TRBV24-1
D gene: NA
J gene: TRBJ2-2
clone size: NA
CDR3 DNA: TGTGCCACCAACCAATACACCGGGGAGCTGTTTTTT
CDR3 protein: CATNQYTGELFF

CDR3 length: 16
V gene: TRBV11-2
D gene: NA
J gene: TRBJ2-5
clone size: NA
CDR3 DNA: TGTGCCAGCAGCCAGTGGCTGAGAGTGTACCAAGAGACCCAGTACTTC
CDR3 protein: CASSQWLRVYQETQYF

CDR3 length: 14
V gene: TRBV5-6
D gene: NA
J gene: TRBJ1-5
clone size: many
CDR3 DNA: TGTGCCAGCAGCTTGGGGTCAGAGAATCAGCCCCAGCATTTT
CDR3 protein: CASSLGSENQPQHF

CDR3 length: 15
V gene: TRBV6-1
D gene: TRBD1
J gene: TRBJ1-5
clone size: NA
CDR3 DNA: TGTGCCAGCAGTCCCGGGACAGGGTTTCATCAGCCCCAGCATTTT
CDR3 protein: CASSPGTGFHQPQHF

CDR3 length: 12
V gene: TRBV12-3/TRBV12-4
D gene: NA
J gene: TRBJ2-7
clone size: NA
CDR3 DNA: TGTGCCAGCAGTTTACAGGTCGGCGAGCAGTACTTC
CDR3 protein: CASSLQVGEQYF

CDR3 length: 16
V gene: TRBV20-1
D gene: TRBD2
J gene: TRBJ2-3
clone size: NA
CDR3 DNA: TGCAGTGCTCTACTTGCTAGCGGGGTCAGCACAGATACGCAGTATTTT
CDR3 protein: CSALLASGVSTDTQYF

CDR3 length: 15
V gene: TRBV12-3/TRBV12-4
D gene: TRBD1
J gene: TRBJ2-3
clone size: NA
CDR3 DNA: TGTGCCAGCAGCCAACGGGACAGTGGGACAGATACGCAGTATTTT
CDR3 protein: CASSQRDSGTDTQYF

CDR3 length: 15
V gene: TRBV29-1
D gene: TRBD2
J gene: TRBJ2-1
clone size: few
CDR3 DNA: TGCAGCGTTGAAGGGGGAGGGTCCTGGGGGAATGAGCAGTTCTTC
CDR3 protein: CSVEGGGSWGNEQFF

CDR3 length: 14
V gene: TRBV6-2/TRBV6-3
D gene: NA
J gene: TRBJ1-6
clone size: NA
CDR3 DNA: TGTGCCAGCAGTTACGTGGATAACAATTCACCCCTCCACTTT
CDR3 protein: CASSYVDNNSPLHF

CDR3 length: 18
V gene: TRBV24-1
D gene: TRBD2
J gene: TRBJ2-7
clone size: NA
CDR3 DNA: TGTGCCACCAGTGATGGGAAAGGGACTAGCGGGATCTGCTACGAGCAGTACTTC
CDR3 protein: CATSDGKGTSGICYEQYF

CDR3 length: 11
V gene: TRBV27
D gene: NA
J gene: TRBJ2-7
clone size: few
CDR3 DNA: TGTGCCACCTCAATGGGCAGCGAGCAGTACTTC
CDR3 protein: CATSMGSEQYF

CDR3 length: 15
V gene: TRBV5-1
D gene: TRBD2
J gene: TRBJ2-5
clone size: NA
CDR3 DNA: TGCGCCAGCAAACGACTAGCGGGGGCACAAGAGACCCAGTACTTC
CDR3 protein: CASKRLAGAQETQYF

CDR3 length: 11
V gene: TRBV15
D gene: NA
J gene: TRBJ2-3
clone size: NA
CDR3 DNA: TGTGCCACCAGCAGAACAGATACGCAGTATTTT
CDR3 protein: CATSRTDTQYF

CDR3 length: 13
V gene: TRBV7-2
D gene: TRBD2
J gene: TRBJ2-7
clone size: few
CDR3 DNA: TGTGCCAGCGCATCGACTAGCGGGCTCGAGCAGTACTTC
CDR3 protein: CASASTSGLEQYF

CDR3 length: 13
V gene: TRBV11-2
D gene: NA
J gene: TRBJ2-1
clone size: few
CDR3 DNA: TGTGCCAGCAGCTTTTTCGATGCTGGCCATCAGTTCTTC
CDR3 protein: CASSFFDAGHQFF

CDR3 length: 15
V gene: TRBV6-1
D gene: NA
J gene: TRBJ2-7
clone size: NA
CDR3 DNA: TGTGCCAGCAGGCCATCGACAGGCGATCCCTACGAGCAGTACTTC
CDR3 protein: CASRPSTGDPYEQYF

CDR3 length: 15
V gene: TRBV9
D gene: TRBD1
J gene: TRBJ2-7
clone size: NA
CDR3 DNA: TGTGCCAGCAGCGTGGGGACAGGGGCCGTCCTCGAGCAGTACTTC
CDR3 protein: CASSVGTGAVLEQYF

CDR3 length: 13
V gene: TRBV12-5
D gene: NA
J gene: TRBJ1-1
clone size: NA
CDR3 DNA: TGTGCTAGTGGTTTGGTGGGAGCGCCGGAAGCTTTCTTT
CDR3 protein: CASGLVGAPEAFF

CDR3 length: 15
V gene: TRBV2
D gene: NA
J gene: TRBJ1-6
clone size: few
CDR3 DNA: TGTGCCAGCAGTCTGGAAGACAGTCAATCTTCACCCCTCCACTTT
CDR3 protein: CASSLEDSQSSPLHF

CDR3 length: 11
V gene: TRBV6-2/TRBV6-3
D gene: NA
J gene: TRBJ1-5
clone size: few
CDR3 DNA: TGTGCCAGCGGCCGGGGTCAGCCCCAGCATTTT
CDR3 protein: CASGRGQPQHF

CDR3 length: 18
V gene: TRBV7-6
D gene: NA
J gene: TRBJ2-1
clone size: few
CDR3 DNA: TGTGCCAGCAGCTTAGACGGGGGACGTAGCGGACCCTACAATGAGCAGTTCTTC
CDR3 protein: CASSLDGGRSGPYNEQFF

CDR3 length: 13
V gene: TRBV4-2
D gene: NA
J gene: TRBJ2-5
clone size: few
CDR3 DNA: TGTGCCAGCAGCCAAGGGGGCCGGGGGACCCAGTACTTC
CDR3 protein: CASSQGGRGTQYF

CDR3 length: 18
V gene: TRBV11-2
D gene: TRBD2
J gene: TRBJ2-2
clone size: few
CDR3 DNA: TGTGCCAGCAGCTTAGATCCTAGCGGGAGAGGCGGGACCGGGGAGCTGTTTTTT
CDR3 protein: CASSLDPSGRGGTGELFF

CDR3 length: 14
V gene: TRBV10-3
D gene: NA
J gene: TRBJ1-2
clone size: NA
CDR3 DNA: TGTGCCATCAGTGAGTCCGGACAGAACTATGGCTACACCTTC
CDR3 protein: CAISESGQNYGYTF

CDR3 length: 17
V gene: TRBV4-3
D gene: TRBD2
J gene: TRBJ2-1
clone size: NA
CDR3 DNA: TGCGCCAGCAGCCAAGTGAGGGGAACTAGCGGATACAATGAGCAGTTCTTC
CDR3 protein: CASSQVRGTSGYNEQFF

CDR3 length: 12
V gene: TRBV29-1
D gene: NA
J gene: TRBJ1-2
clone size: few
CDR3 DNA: TGCAGCGTTAGGTTGGGTAACTATGGCTACACCTTC
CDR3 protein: CSVRLGNYGYTF

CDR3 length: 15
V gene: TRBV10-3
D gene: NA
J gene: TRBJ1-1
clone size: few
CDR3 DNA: TGTGCCATCAGTGACCAGGGAGGGATGAACACTGAAGCTTTCTTT
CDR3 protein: CAISDQGGMNTEAFF

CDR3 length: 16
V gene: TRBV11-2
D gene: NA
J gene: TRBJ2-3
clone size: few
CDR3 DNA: TGTGCCAGCAGCTTGCTGGACGGTGCTAGCACAGATACGCAGTATTTT
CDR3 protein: CASSLLDGASTDTQYF

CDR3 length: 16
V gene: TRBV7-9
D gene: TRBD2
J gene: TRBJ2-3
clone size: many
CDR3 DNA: TGTGCCAGCAGCTTTCCGGGACTAGCGGACGCGGATACGCAGTATTTT
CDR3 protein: CASSFPGLADADTQYF

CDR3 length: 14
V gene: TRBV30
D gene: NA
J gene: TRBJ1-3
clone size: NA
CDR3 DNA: TGTGCCTGGAGTTTAGGACTCTCTGGAAACACCATATATTTT
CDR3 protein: CAWSLGLSGNTIYF

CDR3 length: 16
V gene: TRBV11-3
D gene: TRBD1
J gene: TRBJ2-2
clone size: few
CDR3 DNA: TGTGCCAGCAGCTATAGACAGGGGGCGAACACCGGGGAGCTGTTTTTT
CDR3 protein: CASSYRQGANTGELFF

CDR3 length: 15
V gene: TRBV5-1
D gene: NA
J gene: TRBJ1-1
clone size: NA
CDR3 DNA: TGCGCCAGCAGCTGGGCGTGGGCGGAGAACACTGAAGCTTTCTTT
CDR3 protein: CASSWAWAENTEAFF

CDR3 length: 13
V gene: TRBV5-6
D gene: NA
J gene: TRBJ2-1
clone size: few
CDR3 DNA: TGTGCCAGCAGCTTTGGCTACCACAATGAGCAGTTCTTC
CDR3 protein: CASSFGYHNEQFF

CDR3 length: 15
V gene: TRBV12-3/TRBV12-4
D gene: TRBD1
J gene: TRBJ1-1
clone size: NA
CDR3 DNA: TGTGCCAGCAGCCCTAGGAGACAGGGGAACACTGAAGCTTTCTTT
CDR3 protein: CASSPRRQGNTEAFF

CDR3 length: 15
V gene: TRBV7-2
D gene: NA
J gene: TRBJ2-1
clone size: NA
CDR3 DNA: TGTGCCACAGACCCGGGGACCCGCTCCCACAATGAGCAGTTCTTC
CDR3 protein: CATDPGTRSHNEQFF

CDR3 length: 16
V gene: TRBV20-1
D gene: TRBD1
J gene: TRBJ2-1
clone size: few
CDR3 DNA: TGCAGTGCTAGAGTCGGGGCCCACAGGGGGTGGAATGAGCAGTTCTTC
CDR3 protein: CSARVGAHRGWNEQFF

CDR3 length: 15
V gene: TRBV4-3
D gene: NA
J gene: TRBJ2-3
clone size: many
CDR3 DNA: TGCGCCAGCAGCCAAGATCCCCGAGGCACAGATACGCAGTATTTT
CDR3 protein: CASSQDPRGTDTQYF

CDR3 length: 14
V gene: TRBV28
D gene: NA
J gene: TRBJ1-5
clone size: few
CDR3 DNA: TGTGCCAGCAGTTTAGACCGGCAGGTTCAGCCCCAGCATTTT
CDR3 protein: CASSLDRQVQPQHF

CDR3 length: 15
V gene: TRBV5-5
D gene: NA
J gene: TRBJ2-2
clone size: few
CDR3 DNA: TGTGCCAGCAGCTTGTTAGGGGCCTCCGTAGTGGAGCTGTTTTTT
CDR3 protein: CASSLLGASVVELFF

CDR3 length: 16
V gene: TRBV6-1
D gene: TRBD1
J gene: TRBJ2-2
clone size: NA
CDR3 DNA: TGTGCCAGCAGTGAACGGGACAGGGCGCGCACCGGGGAGCTGTTTTTT
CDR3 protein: CASSERDRARTGELFF